Presented here are 21 T cell receptor beta chains from one specimen sequenced in a study of blood T cell repertoires in COVID-19. Using immunoSEQ multiplex PCR, the repertoire was profiled, and TCRdb retains in-frame clones only, with some absent. The profile shows about 86,000 clones, roughly 86% of them singletons. Sequencing was done on a sample of peripheral blood. All receptors come from an elderly woman with acute or convalescent COVID-19.

The genes are TRBV3-1 (or the pseudogene TRBV3-2) and TRBJ2-2, with D perhaps matching TRBD1 (6 bases). Per germline, CDR1 LGHDT and CDR2 YNNKEL (reference sequence). V was trimmed by 3 bases and J by 0 bases, leaving 11 bases between them. The CDR3 consists of 16 residues. This CDR3 is CASSHIQGSNTGELFF. Here the CDR3 DNA reads TGTGCCAGCAGCCATATTCAGGGGTCGAACACCGGGGAGCTGTTTTTT.

V usage is TRBV19 and J usage is TRBJ2-3, with TRBD1 matching over 11 bases. This CDR3 comprises 16 residues. Germline assignment: CDR1 LNHDA and CDR2 SQIVND (reference sequence). After removal of 6 bases from V and 3 bases from J, the junction contained 8 bases not matched to a gene. Written as DNA, the CDR3 is TGTGCCAGTAGCGACCCCGGGACAGGGGGGACAGATACGCAGTATTTT. It yields the protein CASSDPGTGGTDTQYF.

The rearrangement joins TRBV11-3 to TRBJ2-1, with 11 positions matching TRBD2. Germline assignment: CDR1 SGHNT and CDR2 YENEEA. The CDR3 extends over 18 amino acids. With V trimmed by 3 bases and J by 1 base, 8 bases remained unmatched. DNA for the CDR3: TGTGCCAGCAGCTTCCACCCAACTAGCGGGGGTTCCTACAATGAGCAGTTCTTC. Its translation is CASSFHPTSGGSYNEQFF.

The V gene is TRBV4-2, the J gene TRBJ2-5, with TRBD2 identical over 7 bases. The V gene end was trimmed by 1 base and the J gene end by 0 bases; junction bases not matched to a gene: 2. Germline-derived CDR1 and CDR2 are LGHNA and YNFKEQ. The CDR3 runs 15 residues. The CDR3 is CASSQALANQETQYF. The CDR3, as DNA: TGTGCCAGCAGCCAAGCACTAGCGAACCAAGAGACCCAGTACTTC.

This clone has only a few counts. The chain is built from TRBV5-1 and TRBJ2-7; perhaps TRBD1 as D (5 bases). The CDR3 is 14 amino acids. Trimming stripped 0 bases from V and 2 bases from J, with 9 bases between. Germline CDR1 reads SGHRS; CDR2 reads YFSETQ. The CDR3 loop is CASSLEQAPYEQYF. The CDR3 DNA sequence: TGCGCCAGCAGCTTGGAACAGGCCCCCTACGAGCAGTACTTC. Based on the CDR3 plus reference TRBV5-1 and TRBJ2-7, the full variable domain is KAGVTQTPRYLIKTRGQQVTLSCSPISGHRSVSWYQQTPGQGLQFLFEYFSETQRNKGNFPGRFSGRQFSNSRSEMNVSTLELGDSALYLCASSLEQAPYEQYFGPGTRLTVT.

The rearrangement joins TRBV28 to TRBJ1-5, with D possibly TRBD1 on 5 matching bases. V was cut by 7 bases and J by 2 bases, with 15 bases left in between. This CDR3 has 15 amino acids. From germline, CDR1 is MDHEN and CDR2 SYDVKM. In DNA form, the CDR3 reads TGTGCCAGCATGGGTGGTGGGGCCGGCAATCAGCCCCAGCATTTT. This codes for CASMGGGAGNQPQHF.

This CDR3 reads CASSPRQGGNTEAFF. CDR3 DNA: TGTGCCAGCTCACCCCGGCAGGGCGGGAACACTGAAGCTTTCTTT. V is TRBV18 and J is TRBJ1-1, with a tentative D call TRBD1 (5 bases). The V gene lost 3 bases and the J gene lost 1 base, with 12 bases spanning the gap. The CDR3 runs to 15 residues. Germline lookup yields CDR1 KGHSH and CDR2 LQKENI.

Concerning this clone itself: This sample includes further DNA sequences coding for the same CDR3. This chain joins TRBV2 and TRBJ2-5; possibly TRBD2 for D (5 bases). Germline loops: CDR1 SNHLY, CDR2 FYNNEI. The V end lost 6 bases, the J end lost 1 base, and 9 bases lay between the germline ends. This CDR3 contains 13 residues. For the CDR3, the DNA is TGTGCCAGCAGGAGGGAGCCCCAAGAGACCCAGTACTTC. Encoded protein: CASRREPQETQYF.

Here the CDR3 reads CASSTIEGADTQYF. CDR3 coding DNA: TGTGCCAGCAGTACAATCGAGGGGGCAGATACGCAGTATTTT. The rearrangement joins TRBV28 to TRBJ2-3, with D perhaps TRBD1 (6 bases). This CDR3 contains 14 residues. CDR1 and CDR2 from the germline V gene are MDHEN and SYDVKM. The germline V and J ends were trimmed by 5 bases and 4 bases, with 13 bases remaining between them.

The CDR3 DNA reads TGTGCCAGCAGTGCCAGCGGGGGGAAACGCAATGAGCAGTTCTTC. It yields the protein CASSASGGKRNEQFF. J is TRBJ2-1 and V is TRBV2; 9 bases are a match to TRBD2. The V and J ends lost 4 bases and 6 bases, in that order; junction bases with no gene match: 7. Looked up from germline, CDR1 is SNHLY and CDR2 is FYNNEI. The CDR3 is made up of 15 amino acids.

This sequence joins TRBV5-4 and TRBJ2-7, with TRBD2 matching 10 bases. V lost 2 bases and J lost 3; bases outside the gene matches: 17. Germline values: CDR1 SGHNT, CDR2 YYREEE (reference sequence). The CDR3 runs 19 residues. CDR3 bases: TGTGCCAGCAGCTTTGTAGGGCTAGCGGGGGAAGTGTTCGGCTACGAGCAGTACTTC. It encodes CASSFVGLAGEVFGYEQYF.

This clone occurred once. The rearrangement joins TRBV3-1 (or the pseudogene TRBV3-2) to TRBJ1-4, with a possible D match to TRBD1 (5 bases). This CDR3 is 14 amino acids long. V was cut by 1 base and J by 13 bases, with 16 bases left in between. Germline V gene sequence: CDR1 LGHDT, CDR2 YNNKEL (reference sequence). For the CDR3, the DNA is TGTGCCAGCAGCCAAGCAGGGTGGGAGGGATCACTGTTTTTT. Protein sequence: CASSQAGWEGSLFF.

The genes are TRBV27 and TRBJ1-3; a possible D gene is TRBD1 (5 bases). Per the germline V gene, CDR1 is MNHEY and CDR2 is SMNVEV (reference sequence). V was cut by 8 bases and J by 4 bases, with 12 bases left in between. The CDR3 consists of 13 residues. CDR3 coding DNA: TGTGCCAGCGGAACGGGGGTGGGAAACACCATATATTTT. Amino acids: CASGTGVGNTIYF.

The chain carries TRBV4-1 and TRBJ2-6, with 7 positions matching TRBD2. The CDR3 sequence is 16 residues long. Looked up from germline, CDR1 is MGHRA and CDR2 is YSYEKL. V was pared by 4 bases and J by 2 bases, with 5 bases of the junction left unmatched. CDR3 DNA: TGCGCCAGCAGCCCGTCTGGGGGGGCTGGGGCCAACGTCCTGACTTTC. This sequence encodes CASSPSGGAGANVLTF.

The chain has TRBV3-1 (or the pseudogene TRBV3-2) and TRBJ1-3, with D perhaps TRBD1 (5 bases). CDR1 and CDR2 (germline): LGHDT, YNNKEL (reference sequence). The ends were cut back, 4 bases at V and 0 bases at J, with 13 bases in the middle. The CDR3 extends over 16 amino acids. In DNA, the CDR3 is TGTGCCAGCAGCCGTGCACAGGCGTTCTCTGGAAACACCATATATTTT. Translation gives CASSRAQAFSGNTIYF.

J is TRBJ1-1 and V is TRBV19; D is possibly TRBD1 (5 bases). Germline CDR1 and CDR2: LNHDA and SQIVND (reference sequence). Between the trimmed V and J ends, which lost 6 bases and 1 base, there was a span of 12 bases. The CDR3 is 14 residues long. This chain's CDR3 is CASRTGHPNTEAFF. The CDR3 nucleotides read TGTGCCAGTAGAACCGGACACCCGAACACTGAAGCTTTCTTT.

CDR3 nucleotides: TGTGCCAGTAGCCCGGGACAGGGACCGGGTCAGCCCCAGCATTTT. Residues: CASSPGQGPGQPQHF. The chain links TRBV19 to TRBJ1-5; 9 positions match TRBD1. After removal of 6 bases from V and 6 bases from J, the junction contained 9 bases not matched to a gene. Germline V gene lookup returns CDR1 LNHDA and CDR2 SQIVND (reference sequence). The CDR3 has 15 amino acids.

The chain recombines TRBV4-2 with TRBJ2-3; 9 bases agree with TRBD2. Germline trimming cut 1 base from V and 3 bases from J; bases unmatched to any gene: 8. Per germline, CDR1 LGHNA and CDR2 YNFKEQ. The CDR3 has 17 amino acids. The CDR3 region is CASSQVPQRGETDTQYF. Written as DNA, the CDR3 is TGTGCCAGCAGCCAAGTTCCTCAGCGGGGGGAAACAGATACGCAGTATTTT.

The V gene is TRBV4-1, the J gene TRBJ2-1; 8 bases align to TRBD2. The J segment lost 7 bases and the V segment lost 0 bases, leaving 11 bases of the junction unmatched. This CDR3 spans 17 amino acids. The germline CDR1 and CDR2 sequences are MGHRA and YSYEKL. Here the CDR3 DNA reads TGCGCCAGCAGCCAAGACGATCGGGGGGGCCAGGGAAATGAGCAGTTCTTC. Translating it yields CASSQDDRGGQGNEQFF.

V is TRBV4-1 and J is TRBJ2-1; the D gene is possibly TRBD2 (6 bases). With 1 base removed from V and 4 bases from J, the gap between germline ends came to 11 bases. This CDR3 comprises 15 residues. In germline, CDR1 is MGHRA, CDR2 YSYEKL. The CDR3 protein is CASSQAGLGYNEQFF. CDR3 nucleotides: TGCGCCAGCAGCCAAGCGGGACTTGGGTACAATGAGCAGTTCTTC.

A single count supports this clone. V and J are TRBV5-1 and TRBJ1-2; weak D call: TRBD1 (6 bases). Trimming stripped 0 bases from V and 4 bases from J, with 10 bases between. Germline values: CDR1 SGHRS, CDR2 YFSETQ. CDR3 length: 14 residues. CDR3 loop: CASSLATGGYGYTF. The CDR3 DNA sequence: TGCGCCAGCAGCTTGGCGACAGGAGGCTATGGCTACACCTTC.